The present TCR beta chain was sequenced within a study of T-cell reconstitution after alpha-beta-depleted transplantation in children. Regarding the study as a whole: Some patients' high day-60 TCRbeta diversity was traced to surviving recipient T cells and thymic progenitors. Newly produced T cells mostly accounted for T-cell counts and diversity one year post-transplant. Where alpha-beta T cells came from about two months after transplant was reportedly several hundred expanded graft clones.

The table lists this clonotype with many counts. Its target is unknown. This CDR3 is 14 amino acids long. Germline V gene sequence: CDR1 LGHNA, CDR2 YSLEER. Trimming shortened V by 0 bases and J by 2 bases, and 7 bases separated the two germline ends. Preparation of the TCRbeta library was carried out with unique molecular identifiers. TCRdb reprocessed the PCR reads via MiXCR and lists one record per CDR3 protein. The sample shows about 110,000 distinct CDR3 sequences, roughly 6.1% of them seen only once. The TCR comes from a male patient aged 2 to 10 who had a stem cell transplant for acute lymphoblastic leukemia, so the T cells may come from the graft donor. The chain joins TRBV4-3 to TRBJ1-2; D is unclear. The input for sequencing was PBMCs, mostly from graft donor cells, taken 360 days after TCRalphabeta/CD19-depleted stem cell transplant. In DNA form, the CDR3 reads TGCGCCAGCAGCCAAGATCGGACGAACTATGGCTACACCTTC. Translated: CASSQDRTNYGYTF.